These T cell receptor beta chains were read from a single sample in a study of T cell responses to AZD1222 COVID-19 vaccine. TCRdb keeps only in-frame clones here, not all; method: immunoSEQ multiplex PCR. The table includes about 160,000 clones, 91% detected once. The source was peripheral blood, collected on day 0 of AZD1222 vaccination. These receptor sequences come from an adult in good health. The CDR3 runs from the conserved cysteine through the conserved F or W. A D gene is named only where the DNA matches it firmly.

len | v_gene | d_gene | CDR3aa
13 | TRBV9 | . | CASSAVEGYRYTF
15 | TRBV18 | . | CASSPLGSSNTEAFF
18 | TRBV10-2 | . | CASSPMRYGGTGKGEQYF
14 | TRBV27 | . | CASSFTLQGHTIYF
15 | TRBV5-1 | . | CASSFGLTASYEQYF
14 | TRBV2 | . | CASSEDGEDYGYTF
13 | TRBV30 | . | CAWSRSIGGTQYF
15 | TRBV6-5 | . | CASSSAGAENTEAFF
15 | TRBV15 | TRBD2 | CATSTSGGATDTQYF
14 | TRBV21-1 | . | CASTPGGEQETQYF
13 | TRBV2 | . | CDSRGDPNQPQHF
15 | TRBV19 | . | CASSIRGGSGNTIYF
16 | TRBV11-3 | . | CASSLGGTGYQETQYF
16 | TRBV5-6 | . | CASSLGQGLSGNTIYF
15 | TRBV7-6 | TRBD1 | CASSPDTGGINEQYF
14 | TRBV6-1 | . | CASSEGGANYGYTF
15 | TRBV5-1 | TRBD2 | CASSLAGLARNEQFF
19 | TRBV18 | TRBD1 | CASSPTRTGGNTGANVLTF
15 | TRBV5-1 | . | CASSLGGSLPGEQYF
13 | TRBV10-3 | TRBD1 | CAISADREETQYF
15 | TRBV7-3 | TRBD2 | CASSQTSGGFYEQFF
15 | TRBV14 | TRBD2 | CASSPWGSGVNEQFF
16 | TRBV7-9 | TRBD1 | CASSSNQGQGVNEQYF
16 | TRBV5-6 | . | CASSLGAAAGYQPQHF
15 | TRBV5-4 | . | CASRRQDGPNEKLFF
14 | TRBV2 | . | CASRSSPPIYEQYF
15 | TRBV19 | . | CASSAAATKDYEQYF
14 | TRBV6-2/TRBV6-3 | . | CASSYVLETGELFF
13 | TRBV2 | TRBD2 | CASRSGLAYEQYF
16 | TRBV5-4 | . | CASSPWRAASYNEQFF
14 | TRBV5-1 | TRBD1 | CATNPTGGSDTQYF
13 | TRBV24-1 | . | CATSDDGSQPQHF
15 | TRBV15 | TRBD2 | CATSRPSGGTDTQYF
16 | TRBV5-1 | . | CASSKVTGAYQETQYF
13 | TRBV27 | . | CASCLSGGQGYTF
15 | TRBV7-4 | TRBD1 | CASSRRGGLGEKLFF
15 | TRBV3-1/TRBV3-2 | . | CASRIGGGSGNTIYF